The sequence of this T cell receptor beta chain was determined in a study of cytomegalovirus exposure and HLA in healthy donors. Background on the study: T cells numbering around 180 million yielded around 120 million unique TCR beta sequences in an earlier analysis. Study-level findings and limits: Most of the TCR beta V segments (in an earlier analysis) were productive either about 90% or about 30% of the time. Cytomegalovirus-associated TCR beta chains were listed, numbering approximately 150. In a later analysis, TCR beta V- and J-gene trimming was associated with a missense DCLRE1C variant.

The CDR3 sequence is 15 residues long. V lost 6 bases and J lost 11; bases outside the gene matches: 13. Germline lookup yields CDR1 KGHSH and CDR2 LQKENI. PCR used 60 Vbeta primers and 13 Jbeta primers. Assay: immunoSEQ multiplex PCR; the TCRdb copy retains only in-frame clones and omits some. The repertoire holds roughly 140,000 clones, with about two thirds as singletons. Comment on this clone: The antigen is not known.

The chain employs TRBV18 and TRBJ1-4; 9 bases align to TRBD1. The sample comprised PBMCs. The sequence was obtained from a man between 60 and 75 years old in good health and CMV-seronegative. Written as DNA, the CDR3 is TGTGCCAGCTCCCGCTCCGGGGACAGGGAGGAGAAACTGTTTTTT. Translated, it gives CASSRSGDREEKLFF.